Sequencing of this T cell receptor beta chain was carried out in a study of shared clonotypes between healthy human individuals. Profiling relied on immunoSEQ multiplex PCR, and the TCRdb table lists in-frame clones only, not all of them. The sample has about 1.1 million clones, roughly 80% seen once. Germline assignment: CDR1 KGHSH and CDR2 LQKENI. Trimming took off 0 bases at V and 3 bases at J, with 9 bases between the two ends. This CDR3 has 14 amino acids. Overall study findings and caveats: Larger estimated richness was generally recorded for naive subsets relative to memory subsets.

Free of recent acute infections or vaccinations, the donors were healthy HIV-negative adults. It was into CD45RA+ naive and CD45RA-negative memory subsets that the CD4+ cells were split. Concerning this clone: The antigen remains undetermined.

This chain uses TRBV18 with TRBJ2-7; D unclear. The sequence was collected from a man aged 18-30 years in good health. Some clones in this sample may be carry-over from other donors' samples. The sequencing sample was made of memory CD4+ T cells from PBMCs. Subset described: CD45RA-negative fraction. The CDR3: CASSPPDKNYEQYF. In nucleotides, the CDR3 is TGTGCCAGCTCACCACCTGATAAAAACTACGAGCAGTACTTC.